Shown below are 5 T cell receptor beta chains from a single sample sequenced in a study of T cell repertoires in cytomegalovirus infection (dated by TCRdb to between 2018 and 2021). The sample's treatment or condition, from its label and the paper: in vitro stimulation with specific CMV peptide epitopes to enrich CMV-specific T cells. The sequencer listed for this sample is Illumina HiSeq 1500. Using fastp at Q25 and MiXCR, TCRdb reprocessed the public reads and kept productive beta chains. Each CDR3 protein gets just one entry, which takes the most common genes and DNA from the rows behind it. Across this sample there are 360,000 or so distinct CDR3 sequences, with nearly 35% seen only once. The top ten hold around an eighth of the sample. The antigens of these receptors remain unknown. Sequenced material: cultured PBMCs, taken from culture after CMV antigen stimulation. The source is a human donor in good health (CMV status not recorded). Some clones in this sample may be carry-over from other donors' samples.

The CDR3 region has the DNA TGTCCAGCTTGTGAGGGTCTAGCGGGGAGGAAATACGAGCAGTACTTC. The encoded protein is CPACEGLAGRKYEQYF. The V call is TRBV28, the J call TRBJ2-7; 9 bases match TRBD2. CDR3 length: 16 amino acids. Per germline, CDR1 MDHEN and CDR2 SYDVKM.

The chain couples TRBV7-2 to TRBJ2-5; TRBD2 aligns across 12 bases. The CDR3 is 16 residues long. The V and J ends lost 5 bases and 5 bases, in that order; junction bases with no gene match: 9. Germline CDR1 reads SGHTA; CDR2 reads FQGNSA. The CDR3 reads CASSPRTSGAWETQYF. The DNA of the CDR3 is TGTGCCAGCAGCCCCCGGACTAGCGGGGCCTGGGAGACCCAGTACTTC.

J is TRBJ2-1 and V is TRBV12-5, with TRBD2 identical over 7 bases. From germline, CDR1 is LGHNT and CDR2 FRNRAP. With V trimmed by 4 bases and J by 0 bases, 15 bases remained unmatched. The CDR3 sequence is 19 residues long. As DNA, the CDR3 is TGTGCTAGTGGTTCCCCAACCCGAGCGGGGTTGGACTCCTACAATGAGCAGTTCTTC. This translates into CASGSPTRAGLDSYNEQFF.

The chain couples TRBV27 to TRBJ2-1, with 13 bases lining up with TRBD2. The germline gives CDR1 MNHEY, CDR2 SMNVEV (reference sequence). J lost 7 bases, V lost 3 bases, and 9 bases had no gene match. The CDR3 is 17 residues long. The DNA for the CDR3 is TGTGCCAGCAGTTTCTCGGGACTAGCGGGAATACGGAATGAGCAGTTCTTC. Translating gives CASSFSGLAGIRNEQFF.

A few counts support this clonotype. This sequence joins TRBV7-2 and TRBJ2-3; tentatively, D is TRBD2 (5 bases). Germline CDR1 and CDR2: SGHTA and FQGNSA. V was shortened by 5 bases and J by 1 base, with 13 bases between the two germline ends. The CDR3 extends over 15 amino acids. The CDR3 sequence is CASSPDGKGTDTQYF. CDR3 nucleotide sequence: TGTGCCAGCAGCCCAGACGGGAAAGGCACAGATACGCAGTATTTT.